This T cell receptor (beta chain) was identified during a study of T cells in Graves' hyperthyroidism and ophthalmopathy. The CDR3 spans 15 residues. CDR1 is MGHRA, CDR2 YSYEKL, per germline. V gave up 4 bases and J gave up 10 bases, with 17 bases separating them. This clonotype has more than one count but fewer than ten. Its target is unknown. Among the patients, aged 18 to 65, hyperthyroidism was newly diagnosed and had lasted under 2 months. Patients showing uncontrolled infection, other autoimmune disease, pregnancy or lactation were ineligible. RNA transcripts were the template for amplifying TCR beta CDR3 regions. HTBI primers were the set used in a first-round RT-PCR of the TCR CDR3. Using its own MiXCR run on the multiplex PCR reads, TCRdb lists one record per CDR3 protein. The table has hundreds of thousands of distinct CDR3 sequences, approximately 15% seen once; the top ten hold roughly 7.7%.

Findings of the study overall: Most thyroid clonotypes that were expanded above 0.001 also turned up in blood.

The TCR sequence derives from a woman aged 18-29 years with Graves' hyperthyroidism. The specimen sequenced was blood. The chain is built from TRBV4-1 and TRBJ1-6, with D possibly matching TRBD1 (5 bases). The CDR3 region is CASSRLGGVESPLHF. The CDR3 nucleotides are TGCGCCAGCAGCCGCCTGGGAGGGGTGGAATCACCCCTCCACTTT.